This note documents a single T cell receptor beta chain sequence. The antigen is unknown. The source of the sample is a study of cytomegalovirus exposure and HLA in healthy donors. Turning to the study itself: A preliminary data release comprised roughly 85 million unique TCRs obtained from HLA-typed donors.

V trimming: 5 bases; J trimming: 3 bases; junction bases outside the gene matches: 4. The V gene's germline CDR1 is SGHTA and CDR2 FQGNSA. The CDR3 is 14 residues long. Whole-study results and caveats: When a later analysis was performed, an Asian-associated ancestry cluster reportedly had fewer N-insertions than the approximately 690-donor mean.

Primers included in the PCR were 60 Vbeta and 13 Jbeta primers. Here immunoSEQ multiplex PCR was the method, and the copy in TCRdb shows in-frame clones only, minus some. The sample consists of more than 85,000 clones, approximately 79% of them appearing once. Sample: PBMCs. The receptor comes from a man aged 25-40 years in good health and CMV-seropositive. The rearrangement joins TRBV7-2 to TRBJ1-5; TRBD1 agrees at 7 bases. CDR3 in amino acids: CASSLGTDNQPQHF. The DNA of the CDR3 is TGTGCCAGCAGCCTCGGGACAGACAATCAGCCCCAGCATTTT.